Listed below are T cell receptor beta chains from one sample, sequenced in a study of blood T cell repertoires in COVID-19. The repertoire was sequenced with immunoSEQ multiplex PCR; TCRdb's copy has only in-frame clones and lacks some. The profile shows fewer than 90,000 clones, roughly 87% of them singletons. The sequenced sample was peripheral blood. Receptors were obtained from a man aged 45-65 years with acute or convalescent COVID-19. CDR3s include the opening cysteine and the closing phenylalanine or tryptophan. The order of the fields is clone size, J gene, V gene, CDR3 protein. Clone size is stated in some rows and not others, as once, few, many or a class when expanded.

. | TRBJ2-7 | TRBV4-2 | CASSQVGSSYEQYF
. | TRBJ1-4 | TRBV28 | CASSSREKLFF
. | TRBJ1-4 | TRBV5-5 | CASSSPRTGGGEKLFF
. | TRBJ2-1 | TRBV19 | CASSTTPGQVFEQFF
once | TRBJ2-3 | TRBV7-8 | CASSLGGIMAAQYF
few | TRBJ2-2 | TRBV5-3 | CARSWDRGDGELFF
. | TRBJ1-1 | TRBV6-2/TRBV6-3 | CASSTYRQGNTEAFF
few | TRBJ1-5 | TRBV28 | CASSPRDRINQPQHF
. | TRBJ1-3 | TRBV9 | CASSVGAGYSGNTIYF
. | TRBJ1-2 | TRBV9 | CASSVGGGNYGYTF
. | TRBJ2-1 | TRBV3-1/TRBV3-2 | CASSQEVGGRQQFF
few | TRBJ1-2 | TRBV11-2 | CASSSIAGIYGYTF
. | TRBJ1-1 | TRBV6-5 | CASRPGLGTEAFF
. | TRBJ1-4 | TRBV10-3 | CAIAVGTNEKLFF
. | TRBJ1-2 | TRBV14 | CASSLTQGTDYGYTF
. | TRBJ1-1 | TRBV5-1 | CASSSSGANTEAFF
. | TRBJ2-7 | TRBV28 | CASSLADSFSGRVDEQYF
. | TRBJ2-3 | TRBV6-4 | CASSGGAGGGDTQYF
. | TRBJ1-2 | TRBV11-2 | CASSLDRGQGAEGYTF
. | TRBJ1-6 | TRBV11-2 | CASSLGGQGSSPLHF
. | TRBJ1-2 | TRBV19 | CASSIGYGSYGYTF
few | TRBJ1-1 | TRBV21-1 | CASSEQGKVTEAFF
. | TRBJ1-2 | TRBV6-1 | CASSEGQVYYDYTF
few | TRBJ1-4 | TRBV4-3 | CASSQVGTGVEKLFF
. | TRBJ1-2 | TRBV11-1 | CASSPQSDRDYGYTF
. | TRBJ2-2 | TRBV5-1 | CASSWEDSTGELFF
. | TRBJ1-6 | TRBV4-1 | CASSPPGQSYNSPLHF
. | TRBJ2-3 | TRBV7-3 | CASSLRDTDTQYF
. | TRBJ1-2 | TRBV19 | CASSIQTEGDGYTF
. | TRBJ1-5 | TRBV5-6 | CASSLFSGSKPQHF